This T cell receptor (beta chain) stems from a study of T-cell memory formation after mild COVID-19. Study-wide results and limits: Clones contracting day 15 to 85 were balanced CD4/CD8; later expanders leaned CD4+. Several responding clones turned up in pre-infection memory, indicating that cross-reactive memory may have taken part. Researchers report contracting CD4+ clones mostly in CM and EM, with CD8+ clones in EMRA.

Using constant-segment primers, 5'RACE produced TCR alpha and TCR beta cDNA libraries carrying sample barcodes and UMIs. TCRdb re-derived calls from the 5' RACE reads in MiXCR, one entry per CDR3 protein. The sample includes some 82,000 distinct CDR3 sequences, 9.5% to 15% seen only once; the top ten take roughly 40%. There are a few counts of this clonotype. No antigen is known for it. The sample consisted of PBMCs or a T cell subset sorted from them (not recorded which). This receptor was taken from a man between 18 and 35 years old who had mild COVID-19 (a few samples of this study predate the infection). Cell type and time point are not known.

CDR3 DNA: TGCGCCAGCAGCACCGTCCCCCTCCCGGACTATGGCTACACCTTC. Translating it yields CASSTVPLPDYGYTF. V is TRBV5-1 and J is TRBJ1-2; the D is unclear. The CDR3 has 15 amino acids. The germline V gene has CDR1 SGHRS and CDR2 YFSETQ. V gave up 4 bases and J gave up 3 bases, with 16 bases separating them. Full variable domain (missing parts from reference TRBV5-1 and TRBJ1-2): KAGVTQTPRYLIKTRGQQVTLSCSPISGHRSVSWYQQTPGQGLQFLFEYFSETQRNKGNFPGRFSGRQFSNSRSEMNVSTLELGDSALYLCASSTVPLPDYGYTFGSGTRLTVV.